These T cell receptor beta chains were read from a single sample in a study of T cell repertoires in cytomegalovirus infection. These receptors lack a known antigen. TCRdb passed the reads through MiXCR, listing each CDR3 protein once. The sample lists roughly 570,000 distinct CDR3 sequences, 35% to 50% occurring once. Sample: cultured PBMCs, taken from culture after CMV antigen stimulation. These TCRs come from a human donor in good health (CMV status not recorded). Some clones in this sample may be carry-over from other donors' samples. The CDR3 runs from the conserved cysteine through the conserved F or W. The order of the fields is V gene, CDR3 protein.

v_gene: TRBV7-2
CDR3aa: CASSSQTSSYNEQFF

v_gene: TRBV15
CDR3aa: CATSRDRMGRIQYF

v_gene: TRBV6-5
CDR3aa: CASSYSTLRGTGELFF

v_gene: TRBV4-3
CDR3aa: CASRRGQGIEKLFF

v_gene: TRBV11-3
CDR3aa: CASSHERDFFCEQYF

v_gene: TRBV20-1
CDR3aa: CSAEEGMNTEAFF

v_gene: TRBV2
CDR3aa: CASSGWQGKRMNTEAFF

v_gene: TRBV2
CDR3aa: CASSDYSYEQYF

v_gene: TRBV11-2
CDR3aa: CASSLDADTAFGPQHF

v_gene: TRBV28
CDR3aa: CAGGQGGSYEQYF

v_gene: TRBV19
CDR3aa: CASSIKGGTQETQYF

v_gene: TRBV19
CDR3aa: CASSSLWGEQFF

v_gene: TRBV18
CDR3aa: CASSPTGGPNEQFF

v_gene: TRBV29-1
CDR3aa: CSVGAGDTEAFF

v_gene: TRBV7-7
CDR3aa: CASSLGLAGVNQETQYF

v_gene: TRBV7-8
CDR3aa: CASRGPGISYEQYF

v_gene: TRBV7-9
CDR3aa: CASSQPGQPQHF

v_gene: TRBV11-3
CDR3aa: CASSFDASSREQYF

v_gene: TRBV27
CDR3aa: CASGVDRGSYEQYF

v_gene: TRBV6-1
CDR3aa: CASSEPRDGNQPQHF

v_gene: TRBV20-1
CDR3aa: CSARVPSGFTGELFF

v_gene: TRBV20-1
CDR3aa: CSARAGTSGAVETQYF

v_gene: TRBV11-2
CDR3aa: CASRAVKAYEQYF

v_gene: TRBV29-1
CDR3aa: CSVFLTSLDF

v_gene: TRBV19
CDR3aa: CASKVSGAVDTQYF

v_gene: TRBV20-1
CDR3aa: CSARDSQNTGELFF

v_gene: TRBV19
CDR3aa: CASSTTGASGNTIYF

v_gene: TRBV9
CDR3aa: CASSVNVGYRYTF

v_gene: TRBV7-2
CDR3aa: CASSLVRENQPQHF